Sequencing of this T cell receptor beta chain was carried out in a study of cytomegalovirus exposure and HLA in healthy donors. Whole-study context: Membership in the Caucasian-associated ancestry cluster was found for 81% of roughly 400 genotyped donors.

Findings and caveats of the study: Most CMV-associated TCR beta chains appeared HLA-restricted in a later analysis.

As to this clone: The antigen remains unidentified.

V was trimmed by 4 bases and J by 2 bases, leaving 10 bases between them. The germline V gene has CDR1 SGHDT and CDR2 YYEEEE. This CDR3 has 14 residues. In the PCR, 60 Vbeta and 13 Jbeta primers were used. The assay was immunoSEQ multiplex PCR, and TCRdb's table has in-frame clones only and misses some. The profile shows about 150,000 clones, around 82% of them singletons. The material sequenced was PBMCs. This TCR came from a woman aged 45 to 65 in good health and CMV-seropositive. This sequence joins TRBV5-6 and TRBJ1-5; D is unresolved. CDR3 DNA: TGTGCCAGCAGCCAAAACTTGGGCAATCAGCCCCAGCATTTT. Amino acid sequence: CASSQNLGNQPQHF.